The TCR beta chain described here comes from a study of shared clonotypes between healthy human individuals. Authors' analysis steps: ImmunoSEQ output lacked quality scores and full-length reads, limiting matched filtering. Measured with immunoSEQ multiplex PCR; TCRdb has only the in-frame clones, and not every one. V and J calls and clone size follow that table, whereas D and trimming were derived from the DNA. In the table there are about 300,000 clones, 74% of which are singletons. CDR1 is SGHAT, CDR2 FQNNGV, per germline. The CDR3 has 14 residues. Trimming shortened V by 5 bases and J by 6 bases, and 16 bases separated the two germline ends.

The receptor's source is a young man in good health. The specimen was memory CD4+ T cells sorted from blood. The subset here: CD45RA-negative fraction. The chain uses TRBV11-2 and TRBJ1-1; D is perhaps TRBD1 (6 bases). DNA of the CDR3: TGTGCCAGCAGCAACAGGGCTAGTGGCGCTGAAGCTTTCTTT. It yields the protein CASSNRASGAEAFF. Looking up the rest from reference TRBV11-2 and TRBJ1-1 gives the full variable domain: EAGVAQSPRYKIIEKRQSVAFWCNPISGHATLYWYQQILGQGPKLLIQFQNNGVVDDSQLPKDRFSAERLKGVDSTLKIQPAKLEDSAVYLCASSNRASGAEAFFGQGTRLTVV.